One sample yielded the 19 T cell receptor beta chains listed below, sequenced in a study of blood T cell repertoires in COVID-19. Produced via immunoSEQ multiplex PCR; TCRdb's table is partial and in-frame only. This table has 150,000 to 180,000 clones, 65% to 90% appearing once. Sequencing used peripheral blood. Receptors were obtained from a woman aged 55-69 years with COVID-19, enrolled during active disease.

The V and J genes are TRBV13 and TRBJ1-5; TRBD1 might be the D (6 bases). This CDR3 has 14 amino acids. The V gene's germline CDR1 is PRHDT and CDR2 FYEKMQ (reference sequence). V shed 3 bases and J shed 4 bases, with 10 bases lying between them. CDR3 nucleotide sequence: TGTGCCAGCAGCTTTCAGGGGACGAATCAGCCCCAGCATTTT. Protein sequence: CASSFQGTNQPQHF.

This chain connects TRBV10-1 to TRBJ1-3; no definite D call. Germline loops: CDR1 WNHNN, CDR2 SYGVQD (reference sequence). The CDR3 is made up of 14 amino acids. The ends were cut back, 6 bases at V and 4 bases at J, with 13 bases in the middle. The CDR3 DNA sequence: TGCGCCAGCAGAAATATCTTACAGGGAAACACCATATATTTT. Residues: CASRNILQGNTIYF.

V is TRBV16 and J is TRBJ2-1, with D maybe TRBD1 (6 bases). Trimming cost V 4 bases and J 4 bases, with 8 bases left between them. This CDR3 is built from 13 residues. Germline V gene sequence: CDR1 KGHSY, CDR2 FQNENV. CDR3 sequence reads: CASSPQGYNEQFF. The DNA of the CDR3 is TGTGCCAGCAGCCCTCAGGGGTACAATGAGCAGTTCTTC.

DNA of the CDR3: TGTGCCAGCAGCTTAGGTAAACTAGCGGGAAACAATGAGCAGTTCTTC. As protein: CASSLGKLAGNNEQFF. The chain combines TRBV7-2 with TRBJ2-1; TRBD2 matches 10 bases. V was pared by 1 base and J by 5 bases, with 5 bases of the junction left unmatched. The CDR3 is made up of 16 amino acids. From germline, CDR1 is SGHTA and CDR2 FQGNSA.

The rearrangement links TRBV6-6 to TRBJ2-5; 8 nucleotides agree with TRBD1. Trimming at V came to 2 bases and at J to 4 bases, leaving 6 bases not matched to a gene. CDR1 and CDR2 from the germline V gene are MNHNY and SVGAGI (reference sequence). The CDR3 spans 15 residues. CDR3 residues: CASSYNPDRVETQYF. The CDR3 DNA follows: TGTGCCAGCAGTTACAACCCGGACAGGGTAGAGACCCAGTACTTC.

The CDR3 region is CASSLGTVNQPQHF. DNA of the CDR3: TGTGCCAGCAGCTTGGGGACAGTTAATCAGCCCCAGCATTTT. The chain joins TRBV7-9 to TRBJ1-5, with 7 bases matching TRBD1. Per the germline V gene, CDR1 is SEHNR and CDR2 is FQNEAQ (reference sequence). The CDR3 runs to 14 residues. V lost 3 bases and J lost 4; bases outside the gene matches: 3.

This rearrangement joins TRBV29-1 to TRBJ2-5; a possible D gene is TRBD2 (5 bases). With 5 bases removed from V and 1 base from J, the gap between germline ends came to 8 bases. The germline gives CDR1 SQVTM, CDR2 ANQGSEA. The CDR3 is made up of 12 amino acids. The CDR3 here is CSVRRAQETQYF. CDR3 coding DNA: TGCAGCGTTAGGCGGGCCCAAGAGACCCAGTACTTC.

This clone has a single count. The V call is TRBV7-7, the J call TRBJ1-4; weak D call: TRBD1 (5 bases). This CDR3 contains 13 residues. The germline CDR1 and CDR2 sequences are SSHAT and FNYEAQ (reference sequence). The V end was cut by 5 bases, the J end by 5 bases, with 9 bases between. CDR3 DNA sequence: TGTGCCAGCAGCCCAGGGATGAATGAAAAACTGTTTTTT. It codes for CASSPGMNEKLFF.

CDR3 sequence reads: CASSLSQGTYGYTF. CDR3 DNA: TGTGCCAGCAGCCTTAGTCAGGGCACCTATGGCTACACCTTC. The chain recombines TRBV7-8 with TRBJ1-2; TRBD1 is a possible D gene (5 bases). CDR1 and CDR2 from the germline V gene are SGHVS and FQNEAQ. Trimming removed 5 bases at V and 4 bases at J, with 14 bases between. The CDR3 sequence is 14 residues long.

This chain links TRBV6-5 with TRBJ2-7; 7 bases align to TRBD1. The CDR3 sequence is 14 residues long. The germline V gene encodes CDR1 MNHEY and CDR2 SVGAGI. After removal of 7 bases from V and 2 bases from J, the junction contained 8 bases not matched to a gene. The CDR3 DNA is TGTGCCAGCAAGATGGGACAGCGAGCCTACGAGCAGTACGTC. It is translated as CASKMGQRAYEQYV.

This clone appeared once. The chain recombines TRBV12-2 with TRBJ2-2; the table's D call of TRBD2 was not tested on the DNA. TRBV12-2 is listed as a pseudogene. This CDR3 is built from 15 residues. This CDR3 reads CASRSDWANTGELFF. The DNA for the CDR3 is TGTGCAAGTCGCTCCGACTGGGCGAACACCGGGGAGCTGTTTTTT.

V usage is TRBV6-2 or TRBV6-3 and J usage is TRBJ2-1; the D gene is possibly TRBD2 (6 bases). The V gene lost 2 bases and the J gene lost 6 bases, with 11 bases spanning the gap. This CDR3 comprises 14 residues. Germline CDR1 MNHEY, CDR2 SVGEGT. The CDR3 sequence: CASSYRDFRNEQFF. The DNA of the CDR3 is TGTGCCAGCAGTTACCGGGACTTCCGCAATGAGCAGTTCTTC.

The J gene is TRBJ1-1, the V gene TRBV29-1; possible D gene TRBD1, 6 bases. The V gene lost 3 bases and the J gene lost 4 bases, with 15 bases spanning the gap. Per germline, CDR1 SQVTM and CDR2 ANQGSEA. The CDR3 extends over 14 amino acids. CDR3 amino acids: CSVEGRGMGTEAFF. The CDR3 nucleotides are TGCAGCGTTGAGGGCAGGGGTATGGGCACTGAAGCTTTCTTT.

The DNA of the CDR3 is TGTGCCAGTAGTGCGGGACAGAGCTATAGCAATCAGCCCCAGCATTTT. Its translation is CASSAGQSYSNQPQHF. The chain is built from TRBV19 and TRBJ1-5, with 7 bases identical to TRBD1. This CDR3 contains 16 residues. J gave up 0 bases and V 5 bases, and 7 bases lay outside the gene matches. Per germline, CDR1 LNHDA and CDR2 SQIVND (reference sequence).

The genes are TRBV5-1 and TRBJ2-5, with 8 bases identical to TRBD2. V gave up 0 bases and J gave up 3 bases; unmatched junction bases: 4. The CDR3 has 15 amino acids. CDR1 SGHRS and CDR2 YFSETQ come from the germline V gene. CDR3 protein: CASSLAPGREETQYF. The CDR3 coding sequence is TGCGCCAGCAGCTTGGCCCCCGGGAGGGAAGAGACCCAGTACTTC.

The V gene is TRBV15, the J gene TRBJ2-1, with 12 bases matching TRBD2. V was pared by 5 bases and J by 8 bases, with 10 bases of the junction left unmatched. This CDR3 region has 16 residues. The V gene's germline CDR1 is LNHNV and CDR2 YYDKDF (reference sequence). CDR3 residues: CATSPLAGGYFDEQFF. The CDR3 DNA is TGTGCCACCAGCCCACTAGCGGGGGGTTACTTCGATGAGCAGTTCTTC.

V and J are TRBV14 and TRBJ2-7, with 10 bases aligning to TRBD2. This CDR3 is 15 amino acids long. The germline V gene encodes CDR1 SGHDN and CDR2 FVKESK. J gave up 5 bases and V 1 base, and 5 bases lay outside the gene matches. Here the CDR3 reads CASSQVSGRFDEQYF. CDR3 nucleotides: TGTGCCAGCAGCCAAGTTAGCGGGAGGTTCGACGAGCAGTACTTC.

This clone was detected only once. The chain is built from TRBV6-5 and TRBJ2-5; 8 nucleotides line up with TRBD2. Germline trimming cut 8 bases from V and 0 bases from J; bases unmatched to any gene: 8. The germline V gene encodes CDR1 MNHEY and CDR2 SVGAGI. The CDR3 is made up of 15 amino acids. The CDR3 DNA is TGTGCCAGCGGGGCGGGAGCGGGGGACCAAGAGACCCAGTACTTC. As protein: CASGAGAGDQETQYF.

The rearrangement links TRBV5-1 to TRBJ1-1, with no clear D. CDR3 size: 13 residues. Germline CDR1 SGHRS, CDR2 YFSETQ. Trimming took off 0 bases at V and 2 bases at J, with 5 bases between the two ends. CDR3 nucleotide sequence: TGCGCCAGCAGCTTGGAGACAAACACTGAAGCTTTCTTT. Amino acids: CASSLETNTEAFF.